This T cell receptor (beta chain) was sequenced for a study of PD-L1 blockade in urothelial cancer. As to time point: peripheral blood 6 weeks after treatment start. Assay: immunoSEQ multiplex PCR; the TCRdb copy retains only in-frame clones and omits some. This sample has 95,000 to 150,000 clones, with roughly 83% found just once. From germline, CDR1 is LNHDA and CDR2 SQIVND (reference sequence). The CDR3 is made up of 15 amino acids. V dropped 4 bases and J dropped 7; count of bases not matched to a gene: 12. Here the sequenced sample was PBMCs, taken around atezolizumab (anti-PD-L1) treatment. The J gene is TRBJ2-7, the V gene TRBV19, with TRBD1 identical over 8 bases. The clonotype was recovered from a man aged 50 or older with urothelial cancer. The CDR3, as DNA: TGTGCCAGTAGTAAATCGGGGACAGGAACGGGAGAGCAGTACTTC. This translates into CASSKSGTGTGEQYF. Variable domain in full (rest from reference TRBV19 and TRBJ2-7): DGGITQSPKYLFRKEGQNVTLSCEQNLNHDAMYWYRQDPGQGLRLIYYSQIVNDFQKGDIAEGYSVSREKKESFPLTVTSAQKNPTAFYLCASSKSGTGTGEQYFGPGTRLTVT.